This T cell receptor beta chain emerged from a study of blood T cell repertoires in COVID-19. Study background: T cells, B-cell-depleted T cells, or PBMCs supplied cDNA or gDNA.

Germline V gene data show CDR1 as KGHDR and CDR2 as SFDVKD. The trim removed 5 bases at V and 1 base at J, leaving 4 bases unmatched. This CDR3 comprises 16 residues. Original methodology: Using reference gene primer amplification, nucleated cell counts were estimated. Clones were read by immunoSEQ multiplex PCR, and TCRdb kept only the in-frame ones, dropping some. D and trimming were read from the DNA, whereas the V and J calls and clone size are those reported in that table. The table lists 100,000 or so clones, around 80% of them singletons. The sequence came from a man aged 50 to 60 with active or convalescent COVID-19. V gene TRBV24-1 combines with J gene TRBJ2-2, with 9 bases identical to TRBD1. The sequenced sample consisted of peripheral blood. CDR3 nucleotides: TGTGCCACCAGTGTCCCGGGACAGGGGAACACCGGGGAGCTGTTTTTT. This translates into CATSVPGQGNTGELFF.